This T cell receptor (beta chain) was observed in a study of CD8 T cells in Susac syndrome. Reverse transcription of about 0.5 to 1 ug RNA used random hexamers. TCRdb used MiXCR to reprocess the immunoSEQ multiplex PCR reads, holding one entry per CDR3 protein. The data hold under 200,000 distinct CDR3 sequences, with 85% to 95% observed a single time. This CDR3 comprises 11 residues. Trimming removed 7 bases at V and 6 bases at J, with 8 bases between. Per germline, CDR1 SNHLY and CDR2 FYNNEI. CD8+ and CD4+ T cells were negatively isolated; TEMRA cells were FACS-enriched. Sequenced input: CD4+ T cells from PBMCs. The receptor was isolated from a human donor in good health. V usage is TRBV2 and J usage is TRBJ2-3; D uncertain. The CDR3 sequence is CASNQRDTQYF. Here the CDR3 DNA reads TGTGCCAGCAACCAGAGGGATACGCAGTATTTT.